The rows below give T cell receptor beta chains drawn from one sample of a study of cytomegalovirus exposure and HLA in healthy donors. Generated by immunoSEQ multiplex PCR, the TCRdb table keeps only in-frame clones and is missing some. Here the sample spans about 91,000 clones, around nine tenths being singletons. The sample was PBMCs. The receptor set was obtained from a man aged 25 to 45 in good health and CMV-seropositive. The conserved cysteine and the conserved F or W are not part of the CDR3 here. Fields, in order: V gene, D gene, CDR3 length, J gene, CDR3 protein. The D gene is left open where the match is weak.

TRBV28	TRBD1	13	TRBJ1-1	ASSPHRGLNTEAF
TRBV7-9	.	11	TRBJ1-2	ASSISGSHGYT
TRBV19	TRBD1	13	TRBJ1-5	ASSTDRGVWQPQH
TRBV11-2	TRBD2	12	TRBJ2-5	ASSFGLGEETQY
TRBV20-1	.	9	TRBJ2-7	SARRSYEQY
TRBV29-1	.	12	TRBJ2-7	SANEGGKTYEQY
TRBV2	TRBD1	14	TRBJ1-5	ASAMLGQGFHQPQH
TRBV29-1	.	10	TRBJ2-7	SVEGSSDEQY
TRBV27	TRBD1	11	TRBJ1-6	ASRWTGEKPLH
TRBV4-1	TRBD1	15	TRBJ2-1	ASSQMGPGGHYNEQF
TRBV6-6	TRBD1	13	TRBJ1-2	ASSYSPDDRAGYT
TRBV5-1	.	12	TRBJ2-5	ASSEDSFQETQY
TRBV4-1	.	15	TRBJ1-3	ASSPNRLGLRADTIY
TRBV6-1	.	18	TRBJ2-4	ASSEGSGGRGGLAKNIQY
TRBV5-1	.	13	TRBJ2-1	ASSLRQSSYNEQF
TRBV5-1	TRBD1	17	TRBJ2-6	ASSIQPGQGAVGANVLT
TRBV7-6	.	16	TRBJ2-5	ASSLALDSGNLWETQY
TRBV10-2	.	11	TRBJ1-5	ASSGQFNQPQH
TRBV5-4	TRBD1	11	TRBJ1-2	ASSLGTGSGYT
TRBV30	TRBD1	11	TRBJ1-2	AWSPQGIDGYT
TRBV5-4	.	16	TRBJ1-1	ASSLGGQGPGGNTEAF
TRBV2	.	11	TRBJ2-5	ASRQDSQETQY
TRBV6-5	TRBD2	13	TRBJ2-5	ASSLWIAGGETQY
TRBV7-8	TRBD2	13	.	ASSLEETSFYEQY
TRBV5-1	TRBD2	15	TRBJ2-5	ASSSGLAGGPGETQY
TRBV11-2	TRBD2	13	TRBJ2-7	ASSLGAGVSYEQY
TRBV27	.	13	TRBJ1-5	ASSLSSYSNQPQH
TRBV5-4	.	14	TRBJ2-7	ASSRQGGMTTYEQY
TRBV15	.	12	TRBJ2-1	ATSRVQSYNEQF
TRBV18	.	14	TRBJ2-7	ASSPARATAIYEQY
TRBV7-9	.	10	TRBJ2-7	ASAGQSYEQY
TRBV19	.	12	TRBJ1-2	ATSRAQGVYGYT
TRBV7-9	TRBD1	12	TRBJ1-2	ASSILRTGAGYT